This TCR beta chain was captured by sequencing in a study of blood T cells in healthy people across ages. Study results and limitations: Expanded clonotype shifts may have been confounded, as the donors had an unknown CMV status. Unsorted PBMC input precluded a conclusive naive versus antigen-experienced comparison.

The second PCR ran about 6 to 12 cycles with a sample-barcoded 5' primer and J-beta primers. TCRdb reprocessed the 5' RACE reads with MiXCR, giving one entry per CDR3 protein. The table includes about 1,000,000 distinct CDR3 sequences, roughly 45% detected once. Each sample had at least 6 million PBMCs isolated. As regards this clonotype: Its specificity is unknown.

From germline, CDR1 is SGHTA and CDR2 FQGTGA. J was trimmed by 6 bases and V by 4 bases; bases with no gene match: 8. The CDR3 has 15 amino acids. This rearrangement joins TRBV7-3 to TRBJ2-1; 8 bases line up with TRBD1. The sequenced sample consisted of blood. This clonotype originated in a woman aged 55-69 years in good health. CDR3 DNA: TGTGCCAGCAGCTGGGGGGCCAGGGGGCCCAATGAGCAGTTCTTC. Its translation: CASSWGARGPNEQFF.